The 31 T cell receptor beta chains below were found in one sample sequenced in a study of cytotoxic CD8 clonotypes in ibrutinib-treated CLL. The repertoire was sequenced with immunoSEQ multiplex PCR; TCRdb's copy has only in-frame clones and lacks some. The sample records 130,000 to 150,000 clones, roughly 83% being singletons. The sample here was PBMCs, taken after 12 months of ibrutinib treatment. These receptors were obtained from a human donor with chronic lymphocytic leukemia.

This clone was seen only a few times. This chain joins TRBV19 and TRBJ2-1, with 7 bases matching TRBD2. The CDR3 contains 16 residues. Germline CDR1 is LNHDA and CDR2 is SQIVND (reference sequence). The junction had 12 bases not matched to a gene; V was cut back by 5 bases and J by 5 bases. This CDR3 is CASSSWGGFPDNEQFF. CDR3 sequence (DNA): TGTGCCAGTAGTTCTTGGGGGGGATTCCCCGACAATGAGCAGTTCTTC.

The rearrangement links TRBV12-5 to TRBJ2-3; 8 nucleotides line up with TRBD2. Germline CDR1 and CDR2: LGHNT and FRNRAP. J lost 0 bases, V lost 4 bases, and 6 bases had no gene match. The CDR3 has 16 amino acids. The CDR3 region is CASGSTLAGSTDTQYF. In nucleotides, the CDR3 is TGTGCTAGTGGTTCGACCTTAGCGGGAAGCACAGATACGCAGTATTTT.

The chain links TRBV7-8 to TRBJ1-1; no clear D gene. From germline, CDR1 is SGHVS and CDR2 FQNEAQ. Trimming took off 7 bases at V and 1 base at J, with 10 bases between the two ends. The CDR3 is 13 amino acids. The CDR3 nucleotides read TGTGCCAGCAAGAGAGACAAGAACACTGAAGCTTTCTTT. Translating gives CASKRDKNTEAFF.

The genes are TRBV5-8 and TRBJ1-2; weak D call: TRBD1 (5 bases). This CDR3 is built from 13 residues. Trimming left V 4 bases short and J 7 bases short, with 14 bases between. CDR1 and CDR2 from the germline V gene are SGHTS and YDEGEE. The CDR3 coding sequence is TGTGCCAGCAGCCACATCACCGGGGGTGGCTACACCTTC. Its protein product is CASSHITGGGYTF.

The rearrangement uses TRBV7-8 and TRBJ1-1, with D perhaps matching TRBD1 (6 bases). This CDR3 region has 15 residues. The ends were cut back, 4 bases at V and 0 bases at J, with 12 bases in the middle. The germline gives CDR1 SGHVS, CDR2 FQNEAQ. For the CDR3, the DNA is TGTGCCAGCAGCTCGGGACAACTCATGAACACTGAAGCTTTCTTT. Amino acid sequence: CASSSGQLMNTEAFF.

The V call is TRBV7-8, the J call TRBJ2-3; D gene unclear. CDR3 length: 15 residues. Trimming took 5 bases from V and 8 from J, leaving 20 bases between them. The germline V gene encodes CDR1 SGHVS and CDR2 FQNEAQ. The CDR3 coding sequence is TGTGCCAGCAGCCCGGTCCCTGCTCTTAAGGCTACGCAGTATTTT. Translating it yields CASSPVPALKATQYF.

The J gene is TRBJ2-7, the V gene TRBV4-3; D is uncertain. V lost 1 base, J lost 2 bases, and 15 bases lay in between. CDR1 and CDR2 (germline): LGHNA, YSLEER. The CDR3 has 16 residues. CDR3 protein: CASSQGSGDSTYEQYF. The CDR3 DNA reads TGCGCCAGCAGCCAAGGCTCCGGAGACTCCACCTACGAGCAGTACTTC.

The V call is TRBV18, the J call TRBJ2-3; 7 bases agree with TRBD2. The germline gives CDR1 KGHSH, CDR2 LQKENI. V dropped 4 bases and J dropped 1; count of bases not matched to a gene: 8. The CDR3 covers 16 residues. Here the CDR3 DNA reads TGTGCCAGCTCACTCCTTTCTGCGGGAGGCACAGATACGCAGTATTTT. Amino acid sequence: CASSLLSAGGTDTQYF.

This clone was observed a few times. J is TRBJ2-6 and V is TRBV2; a weak D match, TRBD2 (6 bases). This CDR3 has 14 amino acids. Per the germline V gene, CDR1 is SNHLY and CDR2 is FYNNEI. V shed 6 bases and J shed 4 bases, with 10 bases lying between them. CDR3 residues: CASRAGRGANVLTF. CDR3 DNA sequence: TGTGCCAGCAGAGCGGGCCGAGGGGCCAACGTCCTGACTTTC. The whole variable domain, remainder taken from reference TRBV2 and TRBJ2-6, is EPEVTQTPSHQVTQMGQEVILRCVPISNHLYFYWYRQILGQKVEFLVSFYNNEISEKSEIFDDQFSVERPDGSNFTLKIRSTKLEDSAMYFCASRAGRGANVLTFGAGSRLTVL.

This chain uses TRBV2 with TRBJ1-4, with TRBD1 matching over 9 bases. CDR3 length: 15 residues. Trimming took 6 bases from V and 7 from J; bases not matched to a gene: 9. Germline CDR1 SNHLY, CDR2 FYNNEI. For the CDR3, the DNA is TGTGCCAGCAGACCACAGGGGGCGAGTTCTGAAAAACTGTTTTTT. Translated, it gives CASRPQGASSEKLFF.

This chain uses TRBV15 with TRBJ2-1; D gene unclear. CDR1 and CDR2 from the germline V gene are LNHNV and YYDKDF (reference sequence). The CDR3 has 17 amino acids. V was trimmed by 0 bases and J by 1 base, leaving 13 bases between them. CDR3: CATSREKTPESYNEQFF. DNA of the CDR3: TGTGCCACCAGCAGAGAGAAGACGCCGGAATCCTACAATGAGCAGTTCTTC.

V is TRBV18 and J is TRBJ2-1; a possible D gene is TRBD2 (5 bases). The germline V gene encodes CDR1 KGHSH and CDR2 LQKENI. The V end lost 3 bases, the J end lost 1 base, and 10 bases lay between the germline ends. CDR3 size: 15 residues. Here the CDR3 reads CASSPLTGSYNEQFF. In DNA form, the CDR3 reads TGTGCCAGCTCACCGCTAACGGGGTCCTACAATGAGCAGTTCTTC.

The chain is built from TRBV2 and TRBJ2-1, with TRBD2 matching over 9 bases. The CDR3 runs to 16 residues. After removal of 5 bases from V and 3 bases from J, the junction contained 8 bases not matched to a gene. Germline assignment: CDR1 SNHLY and CDR2 FYNNEI. In DNA, the CDR3 is TGTGCCAGCAGTCCGACTAGCGGAACCCTCTACAATGAGCAGTTCTTC. Its translation is CASSPTSGTLYNEQFF.

J is TRBJ1-1 and V is TRBV14, with D possibly being TRBD1 (5 bases). Trimming took 1 base from V and 4 from J, leaving 10 bases between them. Germline V lookup: CDR1 SGHDN, CDR2 FVKESK. CDR3 size: 14 residues. CDR3 in DNA: TGTGCCAGCAGCCAAGGAGGGGCCGCCACTGAAGCTTTCTTT. Its translation is CASSQGGAATEAFF.

The chain uses TRBV9 and TRBJ2-7, with D perhaps matching TRBD1 (5 bases). The CDR3 is 14 residues long. CDR1 is SGDLS and CDR2 is YYNGEE in the germline V gene. Trimming shortened V by 0 bases and J by 3 bases, and 10 bases separated the two germline ends. CDR3 DNA sequence: TGTGCCAGCAGCGTAGGGGCAGGGTACTACGAGCAGTACTTC. Residues: CASSVGAGYYEQYF.

This clone was detected a few times. The chain combines TRBV28 with TRBJ1-5, with D possibly matching TRBD1 (6 bases). V gave up 3 bases and J gave up 7 bases, with 10 bases separating them. From germline, CDR1 is MDHEN and CDR2 SYDVKM. CDR3 size: 13 residues. DNA of the CDR3: TGTGCCAGCAGTTTGACAGGAGGCCAGCCCCAGCATTTT. Amino acid sequence: CASSLTGGQPQHF.

This rearrangement joins TRBV27 to TRBJ2-5; unclear D gene. Trimming pared 6 bases from V and 4 bases from J, leaving 12 bases between. Per the germline V gene, CDR1 is MNHEY and CDR2 is SMNVEV (reference sequence). This CDR3 is built from 13 residues. The DNA of the CDR3 is TGTGCCAGCAGGGCCGGCTGGGTAGAGACCCAGTACTTC. Amino acid sequence: CASRAGWVETQYF.

The chain is built from TRBV5-1 and TRBJ2-5; 12 bases match TRBD1. V was clipped by 0 bases and J by 5 bases; unmatched bases: 8. This CDR3 region has 17 residues. In germline, CDR1 is SGHRS, CDR2 YFSETQ. CDR3 bases: TGCGCCAGCAGCTTGGCCGGGACAGGGGGCAACACGGAGACCCAGTACTTC. Translating it yields CASSLAGTGGNTETQYF.

This clone was detected only once. The V and J genes are TRBV7-9 and TRBJ2-2; D gene ambiguous. Germline V gene lookup returns CDR1 SEHNR and CDR2 FQNEAQ (reference sequence). V lost 6 bases and J 5 bases, leaving 13 bases between the germline ends. The CDR3 covers 14 residues. The CDR3 reads CASRSVAATGELFF. The CDR3 bases are TGTGCCAGCAGGTCCGTGGCGGCTACCGGGGAGCTGTTTTTT.

J is TRBJ2-1 and V is TRBV30; D remains unclear. Trimming left V 3 bases short and J 9 bases short, with 15 bases between. Per germline, CDR1 GTSNPN and CDR2 SVGIG (reference sequence). CDR3 size: 13 residues. The CDR3 is CAWSVPLPSEQFF. The CDR3, as DNA: TGTGCCTGGAGCGTGCCCCTACCGAGTGAGCAGTTCTTC.

The chain combines TRBV27 with TRBJ2-2, with 10 bases fitting TRBD1. This CDR3 is 15 amino acids long. V lost 6 bases to trimming and J lost 6 bases; unmatched junction nucleotides: 7. Germline V gene lookup returns CDR1 MNHEY and CDR2 SMNVEV (reference sequence). CDR3 residues: CASRTGGLWAGELFF. The CDR3 DNA is TGTGCCAGCAGGACAGGGGGCCTTTGGGCCGGGGAGCTGTTTTTT.

The gene calls are TRBV12-5 and TRBJ1-2; D is ambiguous. Germline CDR1 is LGHNT and CDR2 is FRNRAP. Trimming took 6 bases from V and 8 from J, leaving 13 bases between them. The CDR3 spans 12 residues. In DNA form, the CDR3 reads TGTGCTAGTGGCCTCTATAGGGAAGGCTACACCTTC. This codes for CASGLYREGYTF.

This chain uses TRBV9 with TRBJ2-1; 7 bases align to TRBD2. After removal of 4 bases from V and 0 bases from J, the junction contained 7 bases not matched to a gene. CDR3 length equals 16 residues. The germline CDR1 and CDR2 sequences are SGDLS and YYNGEE. The CDR3 coding sequence is TGTGCCAGCAGCCCCCGAGGACTAGGCTCCTACAATGAGCAGTTCTTC. It yields the protein CASSPRGLGSYNEQFF.

This clone has more than one count but fewer than ten. The chain combines TRBV19 with TRBJ2-2; D is possibly TRBD2 (6 bases). Germline assignment: CDR1 LNHDA and CDR2 SQIVND (reference sequence). Between the trimmed V and J ends, which lost 6 bases and 0 bases, there was a span of 8 bases. The CDR3 spans 14 residues. The CDR3 bases are TGTGCCAGTAGCCCGGGGGCGAACACCGGGGAGCTGTTTTTT. Its protein product is CASSPGANTGELFF.

The rearrangement joins TRBV7-9 to TRBJ1-1; possible D gene TRBD1, 5 bases. CDR1 SEHNR and CDR2 FQNEAQ come from the germline V gene (reference sequence). This CDR3 is 14 amino acids long. Trimming stripped 0 bases from V and 6 bases from J, with 11 bases between. This CDR3 reads CASSLARDLAEAFF. DNA of the CDR3: TGTGCCAGCAGCTTAGCGCGGGACCTGGCTGAAGCTTTCTTT.

This chain joins TRBV7-2 and TRBJ2-5; D gene uncertain. Between the trimmed V and J ends, which lost 1 base and 2 bases, there was a span of 8 bases. This CDR3 has 14 residues. Germline loops: CDR1 SGHTA, CDR2 FQGNSA. The CDR3 protein is CASSLVGFQETQYF. Written as DNA, the CDR3 is TGTGCCAGCAGCTTAGTGGGATTTCAAGAGACCCAGTACTTC.

The V gene is TRBV7-2, the J gene TRBJ1-2; D call uncertain. Germline V CDR1 and CDR2: SGHTA, FQGNSA. CDR3 size: 14 residues. Trimming took off 1 base at V and 7 bases at J, with 13 bases between the two ends. The CDR3 protein is CASSLEYTAVGYTF. The DNA of the CDR3 is TGTGCCAGCAGCTTAGAATATACGGCAGTTGGCTACACCTTC. Based on the CDR3 plus reference TRBV7-2 and TRBJ1-2, the full variable domain is GAGVSQSPSNKVTEKGKDVELRCDPISGHTALYWYRQSLGQGLEFLIYFQGNSAPDKSGLPSDRFSAERTGGSVSTLTIQRTQQEDSAVYLCASSLEYTAVGYTFGSGTRLTVV.

J is TRBJ2-3 and V is TRBV15; weak D call: TRBD1 (6 bases). Per the germline V gene, CDR1 is LNHNV and CDR2 is YYDKDF (reference sequence). The V gene lost 3 bases and the J gene lost 8 bases, with 21 bases spanning the gap. The CDR3 is made up of 16 amino acids. The CDR3 sequence: CATSREYFQGSGTQYF. The DNA of the CDR3 is TGTGCCACCAGCAGGGAGTATTTCCAGGGGTCTGGTACGCAGTATTTT.

The V gene is TRBV7-8, the J gene TRBJ2-5; 8 bases are a match to TRBD2. The length of the CDR3 is 15 residues. Looked up from germline, CDR1 is SGHVS and CDR2 is FQNEAQ. The trim removed 2 bases at V and 4 bases at J, leaving 6 bases unmatched. CDR3 sequence reads: CASSLSAGVSETQYF. The CDR3 region has the DNA TGTGCCAGCAGCTTATCAGCGGGAGTCTCAGAGACCCAGTACTTC. The full variable domain, completed using reference TRBV7-8 and TRBJ2-5, is GAGVSQSPRYKVAKRGQDVALRCDPISGHVSLFWYQQALGQGPEFLTYFQNEAQLDKSGLPSDRFFAERPEGSVSTLKIQRTQQEDSAVYLCASSLSAGVSETQYFGPGTRLLVL.

The chain carries TRBV5-1 and TRBJ2-1; TRBD2 aligns across 8 bases. Germline values: CDR1 SGHRS, CDR2 YFSETQ. The CDR3 runs 16 residues. Trimming removed 4 bases from V and 0 bases from J; junction bases left unmatched: 6. CDR3 DNA: TGCGCCAGCAGCCCCAGTAGCGGGACCTCCTACAATGAGCAGTTCTTC. The encoded protein is CASSPSSGTSYNEQFF.

This clone was observed once. V is TRBV5-1 and J is TRBJ1-2; D is perhaps TRBD1 (5 bases). This CDR3 region has 16 residues. The germline CDR1 and CDR2 sequences are SGHRS and YFSETQ. V dropped 1 base and J dropped 0 bases, with 13 bases sitting between them. In DNA, the CDR3 is TGCGCCAGCAGCTTGCTTTCGGGGGACTCTAACTATGGCTACACCTTC. It is translated as CASSLLSGDSNYGYTF.